This TCR beta chain was sequenced for a study of shared clonotypes between healthy human individuals. With 4 bases clipped from V and 3 bases from J, the junction kept 5 bases outside the gene matches. Per the germline V gene, CDR1 is SGHVS and CDR2 is FQNEAQ. The CDR3 totals 15 residues. CD45RO-negative cells were positively selected for CCR7, leaving out terminally differentiated effector memory CD45RA+ cells. Caucasian adults living in Nashville, Tennessee, provided all samples. Every subset had its genomic DNA shared out evenly among several immunoSEQ plates. Each PCR replicate from the sorted subsets contained 150 to 200 ng DNA, which is about 31,000 T cell genomes. Repertoires were generated with immunoSEQ multiplex PCR, while TCRdb's copy carries only in-frame clones and drops some. The sample contains over 800,000 clones, roughly 92% of which appear only once.

Material for sequencing was naive CD8+ T cells sorted from blood. This sequence was found in a man younger than 45 in good health. V gene TRBV7-8 combines with J gene TRBJ2-1, with TRBD1 identical over 8 bases. CDR3 nucleotide sequence: TGTGCCAGCAGCTCCCAGGGGGCAAACTACAATGAGCAGTTCTTC. Translation gives CASSSQGANYNEQFF.